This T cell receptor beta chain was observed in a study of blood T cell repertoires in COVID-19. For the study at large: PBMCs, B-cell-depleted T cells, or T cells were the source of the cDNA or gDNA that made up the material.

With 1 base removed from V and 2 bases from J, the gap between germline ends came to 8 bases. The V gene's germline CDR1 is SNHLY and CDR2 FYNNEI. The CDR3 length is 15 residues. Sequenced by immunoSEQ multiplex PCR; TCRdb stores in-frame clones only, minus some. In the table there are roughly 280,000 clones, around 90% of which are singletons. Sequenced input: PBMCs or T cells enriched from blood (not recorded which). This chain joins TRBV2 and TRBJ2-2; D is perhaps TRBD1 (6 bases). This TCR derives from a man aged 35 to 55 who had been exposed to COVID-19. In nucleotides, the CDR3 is TGTGCCAGCAGTGAAGGGACAGCCAACACCGGGGAGCTGTTTTTT. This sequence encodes CASSEGTANTGELFF.